This T cell receptor (beta chain) was identified during a study of radiation and T cells in renal cell carcinoma. Losses at the gene ends were 4 bases for V and 4 bases for J; bases not matched to a gene: 5. Germline CDR1 SGDLS, CDR2 YYNGEE. CDR3 length: 16 residues. With respect to this clone: As yet, its antigen is unknown.

Here immunoSEQ multiplex PCR was the method, and the copy in TCRdb shows in-frame clones only, minus some. The sample holds roughly 82,000 clones; 89% are singletons and the top ten take about 6%. The sample's time point: blood 4 weeks post-SBRT, at nephrectomy. Sample treatment: 15 Gy SBRT to primary tumor, nephrectomy 4 weeks later. Blood was sampled at baseline, 2 weeks and 4 weeks after SBRT. Study-wide results and limits: Pretreatment tumor biopsies were lacking, so baseline clonotypes are unknown.

Sequences were derived from blood, sampled from a patient whose treatment included radiotherapy and nephrectomy. The V call is TRBV9, the J call TRBJ2-2; 12 bases match TRBD1. The TCR was taken from a woman in her sixties or seventies with renal cell carcinoma. CDR3: CASSPGQGAITGELFF. The CDR3 region has the DNA TGTGCCAGCAGCCCGGGACAGGGGGCGATCACCGGGGAGCTGTTTTTT.